This TCR beta chain was profiled in a study of a mutant IDH1 vaccine in newly diagnosed glioma. About the study: Weeks 1, 3, 5, 7, 11, 15, 19 and 23 were when patients received their eight vaccinations. Following radiotherapy alone, or alongside temozolomide cycles, vaccination was started after an interval of 4-6 weeks. Study results and caveats: Vaccine-induced immune responses occurred in 90% to 95% of patients. Pseudoprogression apparently lacked any relation to changes in top peripheral T cell clonotypes.

Documented time point: week 5, during vaccination. Vaccination comprised doses that each held 300 ug of mutant IDH1 20-mer peptide, plus topical imiquimod. Note on this clone: Its antigen is unidentified.

Produced via immunoSEQ multiplex PCR; TCRdb's table is partial and in-frame only. The profile shows roughly 40,000 clones, approximately 90% of them singletons. The V gene lost 1 base and the J gene lost 2 bases, with 12 bases spanning the gap. The CDR3 length is 16 residues. Germline CDR1 reads MNHNS; CDR2 reads SASEGT. The origin of this receptor is a man aged 50-59 years with glioma. The V and J genes are TRBV6-1 and TRBJ2-1; D possibly matches TRBD1 or TRBD2 (5 bases each). The sequenced sample was PBMCs, obtained from a glioma patient whose treatment included an IDH1 peptide vaccine. The CDR3 DNA reads as TGTGCCAGCAGTGAAGGAGGGACGCCACCCTACAATGAGCAGTTCTTC. It encodes CASSEGGTPPYNEQFF.